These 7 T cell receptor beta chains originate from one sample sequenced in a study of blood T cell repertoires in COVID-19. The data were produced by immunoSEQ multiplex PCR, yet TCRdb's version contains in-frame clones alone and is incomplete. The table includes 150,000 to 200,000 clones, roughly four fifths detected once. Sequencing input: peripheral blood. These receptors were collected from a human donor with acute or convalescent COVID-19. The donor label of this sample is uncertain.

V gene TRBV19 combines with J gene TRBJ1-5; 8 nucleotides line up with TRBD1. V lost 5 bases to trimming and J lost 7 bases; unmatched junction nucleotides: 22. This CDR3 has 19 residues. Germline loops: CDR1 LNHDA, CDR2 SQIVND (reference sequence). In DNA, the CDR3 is TGTGCCAGTAGTCCGGACTCGCGGTCGTTAGGACAGGGAGGGCAGCCCCAGCATTTT. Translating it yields CASSPDSRSLGQGGQPQHF. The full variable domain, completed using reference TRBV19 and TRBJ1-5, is DGGITQSPKYLFRKEGQNVTLSCEQNLNHDAMYWYRQDPGQGLRLIYYSQIVNDFQKGDIAEGYSVSREKKESFPLTVTSAQKNPTAFYLCASSPDSRSLGQGGQPQHFGDGTRLSIL.

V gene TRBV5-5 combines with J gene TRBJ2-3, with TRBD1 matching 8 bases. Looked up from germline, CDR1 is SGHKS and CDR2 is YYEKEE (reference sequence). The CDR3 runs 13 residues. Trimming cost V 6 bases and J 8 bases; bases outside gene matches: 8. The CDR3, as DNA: TGTGCCAGCAAACAGGGGGTGGATGGTACGCAGTATTTT. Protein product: CASKQGVDGTQYF.

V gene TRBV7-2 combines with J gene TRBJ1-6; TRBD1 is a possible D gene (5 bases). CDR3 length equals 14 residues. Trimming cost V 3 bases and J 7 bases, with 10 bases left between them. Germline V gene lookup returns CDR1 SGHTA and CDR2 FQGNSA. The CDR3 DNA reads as TGTGCCAGCAGCTTGGGCCGGGGGAATTCACCCCTCCACTTT. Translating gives CASSLGRGNSPLHF.

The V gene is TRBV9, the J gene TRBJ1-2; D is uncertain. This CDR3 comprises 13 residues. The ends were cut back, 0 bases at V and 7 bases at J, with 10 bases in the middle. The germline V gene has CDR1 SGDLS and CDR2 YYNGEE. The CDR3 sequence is CASSVDPGGGYTF. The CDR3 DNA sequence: TGTGCCAGCAGCGTAGACCCGGGAGGTGGCTACACCTTC.

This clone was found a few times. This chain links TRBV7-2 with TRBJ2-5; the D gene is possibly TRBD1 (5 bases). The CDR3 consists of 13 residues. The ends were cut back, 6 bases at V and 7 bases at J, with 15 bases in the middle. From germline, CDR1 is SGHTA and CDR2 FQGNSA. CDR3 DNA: TGTGCCAGCAGGCGGACAACCCTAGTGACCCAGTACTTC. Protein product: CASRRTTLVTQYF.

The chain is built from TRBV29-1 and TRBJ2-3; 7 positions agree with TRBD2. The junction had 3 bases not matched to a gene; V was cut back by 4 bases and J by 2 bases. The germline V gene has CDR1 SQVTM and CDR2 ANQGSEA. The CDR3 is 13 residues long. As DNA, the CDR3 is TGCAGCGTTGCCGGGAGGCCCACAGATACGCAGTATTTT. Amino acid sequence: CSVAGRPTDTQYF.

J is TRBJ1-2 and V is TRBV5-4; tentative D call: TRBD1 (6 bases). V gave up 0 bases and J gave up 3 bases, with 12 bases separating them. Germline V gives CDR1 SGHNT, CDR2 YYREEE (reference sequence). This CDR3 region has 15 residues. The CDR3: CASSLAGGGDYGYTF. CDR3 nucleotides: TGTGCCAGCAGCTTGGCCGGAGGGGGGGACTATGGCTACACCTTC.